Sequencing of this T cell receptor beta chain was carried out in a study of T-cell memory formation after mild COVID-19. Using constant-segment primers, 5'RACE produced TCR alpha and TCR beta cDNA libraries carrying sample barcodes and UMIs. MiXCR, run by TCRdb on the 5' RACE reads, gives a single entry per CDR3 protein. The sample includes 170,000 or so distinct CDR3 sequences, 20% to 25% seen only once; the top ten take under 30%. Study observations and caveats: Clones shrinking between day 15 and 85 showed a balanced CD4/CD8 split, and those that grew later tilted toward CD4+.

V gave up 7 bases and J gave up 1 base, with 13 bases separating them. The CDR3 length is 13 residues. Germline assignment: CDR1 SQVTM and CDR2 ANQGSEA. On this clonotype itself: Its antigen is undetermined.

The chain employs TRBV29-1 and TRBJ1-1, with a tentative D call TRBD1 (5 bases). The TCR sequence derives from an adult woman who had mild COVID-19 (a few samples of this study predate the infection). Cell type and time point are not known. The specimen was PBMCs or a T cell subset sorted from them (not recorded which). CDR3 sequence (DNA): TGCAGCGGGGGGACGGAGGCGAACACTGAAGCTTTCTTT. It codes for CSGGTEANTEAFF.